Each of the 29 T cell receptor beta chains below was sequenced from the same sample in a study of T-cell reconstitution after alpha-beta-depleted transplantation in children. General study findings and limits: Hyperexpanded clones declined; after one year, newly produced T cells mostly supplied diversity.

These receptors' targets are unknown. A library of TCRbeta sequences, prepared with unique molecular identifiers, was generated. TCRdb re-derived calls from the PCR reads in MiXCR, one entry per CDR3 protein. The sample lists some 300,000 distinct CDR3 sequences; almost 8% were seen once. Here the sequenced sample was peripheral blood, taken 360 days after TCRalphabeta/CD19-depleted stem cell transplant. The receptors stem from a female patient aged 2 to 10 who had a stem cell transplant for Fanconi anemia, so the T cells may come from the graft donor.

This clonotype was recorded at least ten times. This CDR3 reads CASSLIGQGARGYTF. The DNA of the CDR3 is TGTGCCAGCAGTTTGATAGGACAGGGGGCGCGGGGCTACACCTTC. The chain has TRBV28 and TRBJ1-2; 11 bases map to TRBD1. This CDR3 has 15 residues. The germline V gene encodes CDR1 MDHEN and CDR2 SYDVKM. The junction had 8 bases not matched to a gene; V was cut back by 3 bases and J by 8 bases.

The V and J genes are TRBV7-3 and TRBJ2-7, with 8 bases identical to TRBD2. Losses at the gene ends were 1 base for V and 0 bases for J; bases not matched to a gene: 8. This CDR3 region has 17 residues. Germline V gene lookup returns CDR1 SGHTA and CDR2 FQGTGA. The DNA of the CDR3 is TGTGCCAGCAGCTTAAGTGGGCCCAGCGGGAGCTCCTACGAGCAGTACTTC. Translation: CASSLSGPSGSSYEQYF.

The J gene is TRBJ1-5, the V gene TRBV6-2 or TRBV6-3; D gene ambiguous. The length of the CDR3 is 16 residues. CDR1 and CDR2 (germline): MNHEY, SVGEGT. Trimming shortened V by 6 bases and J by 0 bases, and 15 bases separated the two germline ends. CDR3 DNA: TGTGCCAGCAGGCTGGGCAGTTTATATAGCAATCAGCCCCAGCATTTT. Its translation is CASRLGSLYSNQPQHF.

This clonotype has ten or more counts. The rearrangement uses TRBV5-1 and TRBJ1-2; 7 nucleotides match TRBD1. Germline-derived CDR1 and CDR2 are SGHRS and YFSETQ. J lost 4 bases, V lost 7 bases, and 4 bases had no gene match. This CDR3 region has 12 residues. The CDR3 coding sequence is TGCGCCAGCTCGGAGGGGGCCTATGGCTACACCTTC. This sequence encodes CASSEGAYGYTF.

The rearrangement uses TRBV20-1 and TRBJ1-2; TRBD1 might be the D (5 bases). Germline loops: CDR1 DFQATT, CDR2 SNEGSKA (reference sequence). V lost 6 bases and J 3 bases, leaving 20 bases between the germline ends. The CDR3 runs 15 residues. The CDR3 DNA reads TGCAGTGCATTACATTTTACAGGACAACACTATGGCTACACCTTC. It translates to CSALHFTGQHYGYTF.

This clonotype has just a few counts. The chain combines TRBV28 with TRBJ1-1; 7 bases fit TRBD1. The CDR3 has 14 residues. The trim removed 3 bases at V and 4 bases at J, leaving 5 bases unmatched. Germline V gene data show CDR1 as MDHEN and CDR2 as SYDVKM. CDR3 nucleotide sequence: TGTGCCAGCAGTTTGCAGGGGGGGACCACTGAAGCTTTCTTT. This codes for CASSLQGGTTEAFF. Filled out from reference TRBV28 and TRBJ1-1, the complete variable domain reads DVKVTQSSRYLVKRTGEKVFLECVQDMDHENMFWYRQDPGLGLRLIYFSYDVKMKEKGDIPEGYSVSREKKERFSLILESASTNQTSMYLCASSLQGGTTEAFFGQGTRLTVV.

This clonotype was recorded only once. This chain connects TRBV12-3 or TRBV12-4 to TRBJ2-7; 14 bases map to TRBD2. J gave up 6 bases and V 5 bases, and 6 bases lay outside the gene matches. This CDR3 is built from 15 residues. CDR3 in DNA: TGTGCCAGCAGTGGGACTAGCGGGAGTTTGCGCGAGCAGTACTTC. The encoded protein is CASSGTSGSLREQYF.

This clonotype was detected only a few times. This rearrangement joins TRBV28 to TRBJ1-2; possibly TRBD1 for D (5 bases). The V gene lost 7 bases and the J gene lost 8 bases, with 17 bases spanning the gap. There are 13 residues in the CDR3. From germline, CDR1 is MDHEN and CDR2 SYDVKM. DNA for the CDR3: TGTGCCAGCACCCCCCCGGGGCTTTACGGCTACACCTTC. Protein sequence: CASTPPGLYGYTF.

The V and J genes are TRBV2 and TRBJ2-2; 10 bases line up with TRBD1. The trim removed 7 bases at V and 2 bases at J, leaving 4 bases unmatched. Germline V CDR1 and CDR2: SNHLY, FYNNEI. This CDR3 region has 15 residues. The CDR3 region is CASKGQGRNTGELFF. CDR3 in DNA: TGTGCCAGCAAGGGACAGGGGAGAAACACCGGGGAGCTGTTTTTT. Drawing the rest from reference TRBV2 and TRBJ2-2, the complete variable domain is EPEVTQTPSHQVTQMGQEVILRCVPISNHLYFYWYRQILGQKVEFLVSFYNNEISEKSEIFDDQFSVERPDGSNFTLKIRSTKLEDSAMYFCASKGQGRNTGELFFGEGSRLTVL.

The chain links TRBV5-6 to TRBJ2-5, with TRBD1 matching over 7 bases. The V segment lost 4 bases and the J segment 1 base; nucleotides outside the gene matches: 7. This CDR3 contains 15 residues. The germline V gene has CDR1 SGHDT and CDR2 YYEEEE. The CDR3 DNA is TGTGCCAGCAGCAAGGGAGCAGGGGGCCAAGAGACCCAGTACTTC. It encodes CASSKGAGGQETQYF. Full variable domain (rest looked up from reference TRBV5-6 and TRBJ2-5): DAGVTQSPTHLIKTRGQQVTLRCSPKSGHDTVSWYQQALGQGPQFIFQYYEEEERQRGNFPDRFSGHQFPNYSSELNVNALLLGDSALYLCASSKGAGGQETQYFGPGTRLLVL.

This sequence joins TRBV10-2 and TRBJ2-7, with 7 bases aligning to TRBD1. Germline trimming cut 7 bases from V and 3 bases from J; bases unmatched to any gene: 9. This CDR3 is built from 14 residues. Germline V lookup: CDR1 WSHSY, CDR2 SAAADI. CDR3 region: CASTTGQANYEQYF. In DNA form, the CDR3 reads TGCGCCAGCACGACCGGACAGGCCAACTACGAGCAGTACTTC.

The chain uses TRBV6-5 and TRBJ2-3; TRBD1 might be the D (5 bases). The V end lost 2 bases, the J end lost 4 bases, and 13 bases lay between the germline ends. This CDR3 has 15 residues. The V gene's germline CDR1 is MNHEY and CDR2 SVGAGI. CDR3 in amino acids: CASSYLQGVADTQYF. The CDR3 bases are TGTGCCAGCAGTTACCTCCAGGGTGTAGCAGATACGCAGTATTTT.

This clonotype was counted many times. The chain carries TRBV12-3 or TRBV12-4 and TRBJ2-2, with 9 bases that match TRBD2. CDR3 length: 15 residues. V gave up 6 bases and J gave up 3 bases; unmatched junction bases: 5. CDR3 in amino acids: CASRPLAGDTGELFF. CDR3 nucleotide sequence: TGTGCCAGCAGACCACTAGCGGGTGACACCGGGGAGCTGTTTTTT.

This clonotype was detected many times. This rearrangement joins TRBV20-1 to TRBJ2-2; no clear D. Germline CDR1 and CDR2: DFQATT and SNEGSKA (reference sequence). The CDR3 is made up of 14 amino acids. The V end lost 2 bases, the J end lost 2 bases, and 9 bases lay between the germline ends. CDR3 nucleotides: TGCAGTGCTAGATTGTCAGATAACACCGGGGAGCTGTTTTTT. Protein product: CSARLSDNTGELFF.

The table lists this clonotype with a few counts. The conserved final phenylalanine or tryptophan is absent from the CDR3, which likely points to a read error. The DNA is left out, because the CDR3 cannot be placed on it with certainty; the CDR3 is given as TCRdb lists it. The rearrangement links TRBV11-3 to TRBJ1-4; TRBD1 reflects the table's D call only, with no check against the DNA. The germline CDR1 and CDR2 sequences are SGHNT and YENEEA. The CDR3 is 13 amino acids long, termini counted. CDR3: CASNLGFETGPGL.

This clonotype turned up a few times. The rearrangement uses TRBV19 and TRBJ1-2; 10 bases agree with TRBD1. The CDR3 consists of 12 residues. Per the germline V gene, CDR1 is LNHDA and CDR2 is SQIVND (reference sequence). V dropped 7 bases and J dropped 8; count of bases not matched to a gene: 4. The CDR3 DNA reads TGTGCCAGTACGGGGACAGGGGTCGGCTACACCTTC. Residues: CASTGTGVGYTF.

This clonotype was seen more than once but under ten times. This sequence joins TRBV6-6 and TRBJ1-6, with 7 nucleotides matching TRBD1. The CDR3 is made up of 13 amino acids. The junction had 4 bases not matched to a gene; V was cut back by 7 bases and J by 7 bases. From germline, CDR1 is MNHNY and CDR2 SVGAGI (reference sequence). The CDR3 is CASTGQVNSPLHF. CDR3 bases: TGTGCCAGCACCGGACAGGTCAATTCACCCCTCCACTTT.

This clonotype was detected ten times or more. CDR3 residues: CASSFLGLRAPNTEAFF. CDR3 nucleotide sequence: TGTGCCAGCAGCTTTTTGGGTTTGAGAGCCCCGAACACTGAAGCTTTCTTT. The genes are TRBV7-9 and TRBJ1-1; D is unresolved. The V gene lost 3 bases and the J gene lost 1 base, with 18 bases spanning the gap. CDR1 is SEHNR and CDR2 is FQNEAQ in the germline V gene (reference sequence). This CDR3 has 17 residues.

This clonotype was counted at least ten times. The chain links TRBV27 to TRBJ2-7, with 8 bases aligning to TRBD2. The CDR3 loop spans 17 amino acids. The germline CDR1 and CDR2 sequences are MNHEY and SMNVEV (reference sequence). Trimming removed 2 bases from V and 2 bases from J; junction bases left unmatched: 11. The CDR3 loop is CASSLSVAGHRAYEQYF. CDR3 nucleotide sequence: TGTGCCAGCAGTTTAAGCGTAGCGGGACACCGCGCCTACGAGCAGTACTTC.

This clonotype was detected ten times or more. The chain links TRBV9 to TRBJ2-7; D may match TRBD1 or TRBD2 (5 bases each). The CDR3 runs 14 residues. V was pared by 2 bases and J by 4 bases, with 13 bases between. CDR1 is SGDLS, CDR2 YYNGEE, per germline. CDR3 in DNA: TGTGCCAGCAGCGTCGGGGCAGAGTTTTACGAGCAGTACTTC. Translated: CASSVGAEFYEQYF.

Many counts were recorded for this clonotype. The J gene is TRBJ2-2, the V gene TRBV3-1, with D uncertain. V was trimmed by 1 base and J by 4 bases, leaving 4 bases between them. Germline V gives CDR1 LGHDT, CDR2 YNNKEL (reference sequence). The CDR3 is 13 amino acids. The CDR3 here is CASSQALTGELFF. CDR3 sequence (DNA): TGTGCCAGCAGCCAAGCTCTCACCGGGGAGCTGTTTTTT.

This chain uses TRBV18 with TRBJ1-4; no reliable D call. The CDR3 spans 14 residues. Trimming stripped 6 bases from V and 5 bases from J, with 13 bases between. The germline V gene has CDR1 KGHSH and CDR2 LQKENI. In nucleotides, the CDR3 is TGTGCCAGCTCCCCCGTACGGGGAAATGAAAAACTGTTTTTT. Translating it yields CASSPVRGNEKLFF.

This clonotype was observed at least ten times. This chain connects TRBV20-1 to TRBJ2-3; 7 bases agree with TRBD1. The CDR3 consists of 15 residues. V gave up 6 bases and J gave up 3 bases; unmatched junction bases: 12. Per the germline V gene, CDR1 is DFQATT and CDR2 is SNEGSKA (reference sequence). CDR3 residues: CSAPDRERGTDTQYF. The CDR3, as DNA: TGCAGTGCCCCCGACAGGGAAAGGGGGACAGATACGCAGTATTTT.

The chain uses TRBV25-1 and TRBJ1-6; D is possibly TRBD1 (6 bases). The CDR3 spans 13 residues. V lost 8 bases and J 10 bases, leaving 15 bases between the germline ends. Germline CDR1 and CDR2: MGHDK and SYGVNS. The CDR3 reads CASSDGGRSPLHF. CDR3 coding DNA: TGTGCCAGCTCCGACGGGGGCCGATCACCCCTCCACTTT. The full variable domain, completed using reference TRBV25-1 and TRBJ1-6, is EADIYQTPRYLVIGTGKKITLECSQTMGHDKMYWYQQDPGMELHLIHYSYGVNSTEKGDLSSESTVSRIRTEHFPLTLESARPSHTSQYLCASSDGGRSPLHFGNGTRLTVT.

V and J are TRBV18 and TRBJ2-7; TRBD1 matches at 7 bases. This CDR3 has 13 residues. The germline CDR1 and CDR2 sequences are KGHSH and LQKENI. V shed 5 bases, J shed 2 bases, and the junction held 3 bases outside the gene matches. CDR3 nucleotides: TGTGCCAGCTCAGTTGACAGGGCCTACGAGCAGTACTTC. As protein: CASSVDRAYEQYF.

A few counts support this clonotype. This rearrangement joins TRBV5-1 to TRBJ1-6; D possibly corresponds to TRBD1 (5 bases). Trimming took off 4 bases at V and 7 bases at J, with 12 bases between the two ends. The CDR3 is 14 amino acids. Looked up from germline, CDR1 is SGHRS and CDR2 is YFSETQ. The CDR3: CASSGNRPNSPLHF. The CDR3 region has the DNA TGCGCCAGCAGCGGGAACAGGCCCAATTCACCCCTCCACTTT.

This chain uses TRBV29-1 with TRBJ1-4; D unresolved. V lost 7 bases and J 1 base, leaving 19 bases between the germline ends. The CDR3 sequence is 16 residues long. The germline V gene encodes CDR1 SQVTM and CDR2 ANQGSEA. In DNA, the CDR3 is TGCAGCGCTGCCCCGGATTACGGACTAACTAATGAAAAACTGTTTTTT. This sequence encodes CSAAPDYGLTNEKLFF. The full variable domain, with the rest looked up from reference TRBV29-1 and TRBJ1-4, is SAVISQKPSRDICQRGTSLTIQCQVDSQVTMMFWYRQQPGQSLTLIATANQGSEATYESGFVIDKFPISRPNLTFSTLTVSNMSPEDSSIYLCSAAPDYGLTNEKLFFGSGTQLSVL.

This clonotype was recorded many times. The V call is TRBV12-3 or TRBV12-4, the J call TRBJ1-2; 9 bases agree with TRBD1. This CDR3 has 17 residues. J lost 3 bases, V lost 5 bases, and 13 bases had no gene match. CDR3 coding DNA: TGTGCCAGCAGTACACGGTACCGGGACAGGGAGGACTATGGCTACACCTTC. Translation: CASSTRYRDREDYGYTF.

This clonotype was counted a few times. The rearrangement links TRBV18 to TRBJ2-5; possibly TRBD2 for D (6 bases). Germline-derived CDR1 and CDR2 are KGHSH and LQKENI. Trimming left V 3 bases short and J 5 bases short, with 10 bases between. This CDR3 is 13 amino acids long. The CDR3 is CASSPGGAETQYF. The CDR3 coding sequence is TGTGCCAGCTCACCTGGAGGGGCGGAGACCCAGTACTTC.